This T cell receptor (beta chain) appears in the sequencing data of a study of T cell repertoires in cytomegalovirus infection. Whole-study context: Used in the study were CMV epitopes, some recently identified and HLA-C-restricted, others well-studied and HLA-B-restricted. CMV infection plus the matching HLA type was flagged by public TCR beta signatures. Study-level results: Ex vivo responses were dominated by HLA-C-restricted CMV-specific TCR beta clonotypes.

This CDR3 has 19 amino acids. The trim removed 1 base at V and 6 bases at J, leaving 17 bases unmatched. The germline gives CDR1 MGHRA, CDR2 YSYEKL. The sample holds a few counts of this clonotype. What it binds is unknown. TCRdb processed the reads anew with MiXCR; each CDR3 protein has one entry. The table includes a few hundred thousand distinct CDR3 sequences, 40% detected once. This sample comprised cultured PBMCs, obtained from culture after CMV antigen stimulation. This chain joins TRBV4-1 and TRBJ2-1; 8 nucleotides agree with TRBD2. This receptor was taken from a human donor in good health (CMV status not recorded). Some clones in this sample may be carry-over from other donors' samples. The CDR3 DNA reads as TGCGCCAGCAGCCAAGCCTTCCGGGGGCGTAGCGGGACACCCAATGAGCAGTTCTTC. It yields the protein CASSQAFRGRSGTPNEQFF.